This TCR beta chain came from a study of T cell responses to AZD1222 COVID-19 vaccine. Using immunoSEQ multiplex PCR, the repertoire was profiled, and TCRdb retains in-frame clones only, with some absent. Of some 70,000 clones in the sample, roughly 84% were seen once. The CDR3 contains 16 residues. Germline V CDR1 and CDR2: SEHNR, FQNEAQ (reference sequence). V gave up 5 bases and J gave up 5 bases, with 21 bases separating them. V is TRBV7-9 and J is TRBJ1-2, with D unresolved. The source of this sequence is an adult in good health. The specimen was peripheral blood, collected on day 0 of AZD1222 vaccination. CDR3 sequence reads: CASSSGVSPARYGYTF. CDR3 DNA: TGTGCCAGCAGCAGCGGGGTGTCGCCGGCCAGATATGGCTACACCTTC.